The rows below give T cell receptor beta chains drawn from one sample of a study of blood T cell repertoires in COVID-19. Generated by immunoSEQ multiplex PCR, the TCRdb table keeps only in-frame clones and is missing some. This repertoire shows about 100,000 clones, approximately 89% found once; its top ten account for around 10%. The specimen sequenced was peripheral blood. The receptor set was obtained from an elderly man with acute or convalescent COVID-19. CDR3s include the opening cysteine and the closing phenylalanine or tryptophan. D genes are given only for firm matches. The size entry is marked missing in some rows and otherwise reads once, few, many or a size class.

TRBJ1-5 | - | TRBD1 | 18 | TRBV9 | CASSVAGTGADSNQPQHF | TGTGCCAGCAGCGTAGCCGGGACAGGGGCCGATAGCAATCAGCCCCAGCATTTT
TRBJ2-7 | - | TRBD1 | 16 | TRBV6-5 | CASSYSLAGGSYEQYF | TGTGCCAGCAGTTACTCCCTCGCAGGGGGCTCCTACGAGCAGTACTTC
TRBJ2-7 | - | TRBD2 | 18 | TRBV3-1/TRBV3-2 | CASSQSGLAGDHSYEQYF | TGTGCCAGCAGCCAATCGGGACTAGCGGGAGATCACTCCTACGAGCAGTACTTC
TRBJ1-2 | - | - | 15 | TRBV28 | CASSLARQGTYGYTF | TGTGCCAGCAGTTTAGCGCGTCAGGGAACCTATGGCTACACCTTC
TRBJ2-2 | - | TRBD2 | 13 | TRBV29-1 | CSVGGYHTGELFF | TGCAGCGTCGGGGGGTATCACACCGGGGAGCTGTTTTTT
TRBJ2-7 | - | TRBD1 | 14 | TRBV6-5 | CASSPGQGFYEQYF | TGTGCCAGCAGTCCGGGACAGGGGTTTTACGAGCAGTACTTC
TRBJ2-7 | - | TRBD1 | 12 | TRBV19 | CASKGQAGEQYF | TGTGCCAGTAAGGGACAGGCCGGCGAGCAGTACTTC
TRBJ2-3 | - | - | 15 | TRBV6-5 | CASSYSSRGTDTQYF | TGTGCCAGCAGTTACTCGTCTCGGGGAACAGATACGCAGTATTTT
TRBJ2-7 | - | - | 15 | TRBV5-1 | CASSLGSVLTYEQYF | TGCGCCAGCAGCTTGGGGTCAGTCCTTACCTACGAGCAGTACTTC
TRBJ1-5 | - | TRBD1 | 12 | TRBV10-2 | CASGTGNQPQHF | TGCGCCAGCGGGACAGGGAATCAGCCCCAGCATTTT
TRBJ2-1 | - | TRBD1 | 15 | TRBV11-3 | CASSPGTGTYNEQFF | TGTGCCAGCAGCCCCGGGACAGGGACCTACAATGAGCAGTTCTTC
TRBJ1-2 | - | - | 15 | TRBV9 | CASSVATETNYGYTF | TGTGCCAGCAGCGTAGCCACCGAGACTAACTATGGCTACACCTTC
TRBJ2-4 | once | - | 13 | TRBV10-3 | CAISEGPVNIQYF | TGTGCCATCAGTGAGGGGCCAGTAAACATTCAGTACTTC
TRBJ1-1 | - | - | 11 | TRBV2 | CASNRVIEAFF | TGTGCCAGCAACAGGGTAATTGAAGCTTTCTTT
TRBJ2-7 | - | - | 14 | TRBV6-5 | CASTRQWNFYEQYF | TGTGCCAGCACACGACAGTGGAATTTCTACGAGCAGTACTTC
TRBJ1-2 | - | - | 13 | TRBV2 | CASRQTRDYGYTF | TGTGCCAGCAGGCAGACGAGGGATTATGGCTACACCTTC
TRBJ1-2 | - | - | 14 | TRBV9 | CASSVGDGSHGYTF | TGTGCCAGCAGCGTAGGTGACGGGTCCCATGGCTACACCTTC
TRBJ1-2 | few | - | 12 | TRBV14 | CASSPSSYGYTF | TGTGCCAGCAGCCCGTCGTCCTATGGCTACACCTTC
TRBJ1-1 | - | - | 15 | TRBV27 | CASSLRNAGNTEAFF | TGTGCCAGCAGTTTAAGGAACGCGGGGAACACTGAAGCTTTCTTT
TRBJ1-4 | - | TRBD1 | 15 | TRBV27 | CASKLDRATNEKLFF | TGTGCCAGTAAACTTGACAGGGCAACTAATGAAAAACTGTTTTTT
TRBJ2-7 | - | TRBD1 | 14 | TRBV3-1/TRBV3-2 | CASSSDPGGIEQYF | TGTGCCAGCAGCTCCGACCCAGGGGGCATCGAGCAGTACTTC
TRBJ2-7 | - | TRBD2 | 14 | TRBV18 | CASSQAGGDYEQYF | TGTGCCAGCTCCCAAGCGGGGGGGGACTACGAGCAGTACTTC
TRBJ2-3 | - | - | 14 | TRBV5-1 | CASSDYRVPDTQYF | TGCGCCAGCAGTGACTACAGGGTCCCAGATACGCAGTATTTT
TRBJ2-3 | - | - | 15 | TRBV7-2 | CASSLGWGGTDTQYF | TGTGCCAGCAGCTTAGGGTGGGGAGGCACAGATACGCAGTATTTT
TRBJ2-7 | once | TRBD1 | 15 | TRBV18 | CASSLTGTGGDEQYF | TGTGCCAGCTCACTTACCGGGACAGGGGGTGACGAGCAGTACTTC
TRBJ1-5 | once | TRBD1 | 13 | TRBV14 | CASEGGFFQPQHF | TGTGCCAGCGAAGGGGGCTTTTTTCAGCCCCAGCATTTT
TRBJ1-1 | - | - | 14 | TRBV18 | CASSGTFGGTEAFF | TGTGCCAGCTCCGGGACTTTCGGCGGCACTGAAGCTTTCTTT
TRBJ1-6 | - | - | 17 | TRBV7-2 | CASSLELGRGGNSPLHF | TGTGCCAGCAGCTTGGAATTAGGGAGAGGGGGTAATTCACCCCTCCACTTT
TRBJ1-1 | - | - | 13 | TRBV29-1 | CSVEERAYTEAFF | TGCAGCGTTGAAGAGAGAGCATACACTGAAGCTTTCTTT
TRBJ1-1 | - | TRBD1 | 13 | TRBV19 | CASSGQVNTEAFF | TGTGCCAGTAGCGGACAGGTGAACACTGAAGCTTTCTTT
TRBJ1-2 | - | - | 12 | TRBV30 | CAWSANSGGYTF | TGTGCCTGGAGTGCAAACAGCGGCGGCTACACCTTC
TRBJ2-2 | - | TRBD1 | 14 | TRBV7-3 | CASSRTGSLGELFF | TGTGCCAGCAGCCGGACAGGGTCGCTCGGGGAGCTGTTTTTT
TRBJ2-6 | - | - | 15 | TRBV4-3 | CASSQARAGANVLTF | TGCGCCAGCAGCCAAGCCAGGGCTGGGGCCAACGTCCTGACTTTC
TRBJ2-1 | - | TRBD2 | 15 | TRBV18 | CASSPGLAGWDEQFF | TGTGCCAGCTCACCGGGACTAGCGGGATGGGATGAGCAGTTCTTC
TRBJ1-3 | - | TRBD1 | 15 | TRBV13 | CASSEEGQVGNTIYF | TGTGCCAGCAGCGAAGAGGGACAGGTCGGCAACACCATATATTTT
TRBJ1-5 | - | - | 14 | TRBV19 | CASSRDGGTQPQHF | TGTGCCAGTAGTCGGGACGGCGGGACTCAGCCCCAGCATTTT
TRBJ1-2 | - | - | 14 | TRBV6-5 | CASTRAGLEPGYTF | TGTGCCAGCACCAGGGCAGGGCTGGAGCCTGGCTACACCTTC
TRBJ2-1 | once | TRBD2 | 15 | TRBV5-1 | CASSLTSGISNEQFF | TGCGCCAGCAGCTTGACTAGCGGGATCTCTAATGAGCAGTTCTTC
TRBJ1-1 | once | - | 15 | TRBV10-3 | CAISESQGGGTEAFF | TGTGCCATCAGTGAATCACAGGGAGGGGGAACTGAAGCTTTCTTT
TRBJ1-1 | - | - | 13 | TRBV6-5 | CATRWRMNTEAFF | TGTGCCACTCGGTGGCGGATGAACACTGAAGCTTTCTTT
TRBJ2-1 | - | TRBD1 | 16 | TRBV4-3 | CASSQMGQGRVGEQFF | TGCGCCAGCAGCCAAATGGGACAGGGGAGGGTTGGTGAGCAGTTCTTC
TRBJ2-4 | - | - | 16 | TRBV6-2/TRBV6-3 | CASSSPSEGSKNIQYF | TGTGCCAGCAGTTCGCCCTCCGAGGGAAGCAAAAACATTCAGTACTTC
TRBJ1-1 | - | - | 14 | TRBV29-1 | CSVLRGGPNTEAFF | TGCAGCGTTCTTCGGGGGGGCCCGAACACTGAAGCTTTCTTT
TRBJ1-5 | - | - | 13 | TRBV28 | CASSLGRGQPQHF | TGTGCCAGCAGTTTGGGGCGGGGTCAGCCCCAGCATTTT
TRBJ1-5 | - | - | 13 | TRBV6-6 | CASRQDVVEPQHF | TGTGCCAGCCGACAGGACGTCGTTGAGCCCCAGCATTTT
TRBJ1-2 | - | - | 15 | TRBV18 | CASSPSDSPGISYTF | TGTGCCAGCTCACCTTCGGACAGCCCGGGAATAAGCTACACCTTC
TRBJ1-1 | - | - | 13 | TRBV9 | CASSVQDYTEAFF | TGTGCCAGCAGCGTGCAGGACTACACTGAAGCTTTCTTT
TRBJ1-2 | - | TRBD1 | 14 | TRBV20-1 | CSASGTGANYGYTF | TGCAGTGCTAGTGGGACAGGGGCTAACTATGGCTACACCTTC
TRBJ1-1 | - | - | 13 | TRBV7-9 | CASSLQDRSEAFF | TGTGCCAGCAGTCTACAGGACCGGTCTGAAGCTTTCTTT
TRBJ1-2 | few | - | 14 | TRBV5-4 | CASSLSGEYYGYTF | TGTGCCAGCAGCTTGTCAGGTGAATACTATGGCTACACCTTC
TRBJ2-7 | few | TRBD1 | 14 | TRBV11-2 | CASSSRQGAREQYF | TGTGCCAGCAGCTCAAGACAGGGGGCACGAGAGCAGTACTTC
TRBJ1-1 | - | - | 13 | TRBV18 | CASSAGTDTEAFF | TGTGCCAGCTCAGCGGGGACGGACACTGAAGCTTTCTTT
TRBJ1-1 | - | - | 10 | TRBV20-1 | CSAGQIEAFF | TGCAGTGCTGGCCAGATTGAAGCTTTCTTT
TRBJ1-2 | - | - | 16 | TRBV18 | CASSPLREAEVYGYTF | TGTGCCAGCTCACCACTAAGAGAGGCGGAAGTCTATGGCTACACCTTC
TRBJ1-4 | - | - | 14 | TRBV7-2 | CASSFSRGDEKLFF | TGTGCCAGCAGCTTCTCTAGGGGCGATGAAAAACTGTTTTTT